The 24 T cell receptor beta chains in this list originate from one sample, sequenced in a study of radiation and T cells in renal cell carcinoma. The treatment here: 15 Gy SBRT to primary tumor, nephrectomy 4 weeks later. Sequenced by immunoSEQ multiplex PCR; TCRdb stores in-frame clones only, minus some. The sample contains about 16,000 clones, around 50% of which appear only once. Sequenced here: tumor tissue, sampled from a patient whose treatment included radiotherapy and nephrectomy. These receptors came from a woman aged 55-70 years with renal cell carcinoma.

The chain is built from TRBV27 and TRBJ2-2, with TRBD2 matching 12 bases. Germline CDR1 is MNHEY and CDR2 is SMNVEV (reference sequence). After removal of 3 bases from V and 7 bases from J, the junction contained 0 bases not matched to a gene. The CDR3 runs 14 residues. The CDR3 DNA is TGTGCCAGCAGTTTGACTAGCGGGGGCGGGGAGCTGTTTTTT. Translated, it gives CASSLTSGGGELFF.

In DNA form, the CDR3 reads TGTGCCAGCAGTAACCGGGACAATCCTGGAAACACCATATATTTT. Protein sequence: CASSNRDNPGNTIYF. The chain is built from TRBV6-6 and TRBJ1-3, with a tentative D call TRBD1 (6 bases). Germline lookup yields CDR1 MNHNY and CDR2 SVGAGI (reference sequence). The CDR3 loop spans 15 amino acids. With 5 bases removed from V and 2 bases from J, the gap between germline ends came to 13 bases.

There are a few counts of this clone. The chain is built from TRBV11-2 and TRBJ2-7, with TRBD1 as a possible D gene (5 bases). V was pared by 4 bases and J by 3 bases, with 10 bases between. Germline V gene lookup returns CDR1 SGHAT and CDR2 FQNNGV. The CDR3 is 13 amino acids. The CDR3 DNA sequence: TGTGCCAGCAGCTCGGACACTGTCTACGAGCAGTACTTC. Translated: CASSSDTVYEQYF. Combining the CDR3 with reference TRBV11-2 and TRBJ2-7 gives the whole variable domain EAGVAQSPRYKIIEKRQSVAFWCNPISGHATLYWYQQILGQGPKLLIQFQNNGVVDDSQLPKDRFSAERLKGVDSTLKIQPAKLEDSAVYLCASSSDTVYEQYFGPGTRLTVT.

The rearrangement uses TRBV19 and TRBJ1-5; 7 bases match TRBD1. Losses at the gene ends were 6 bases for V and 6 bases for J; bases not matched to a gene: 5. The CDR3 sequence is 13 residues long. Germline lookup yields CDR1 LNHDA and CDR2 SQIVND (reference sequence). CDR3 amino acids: CASSPGGRQPQHF. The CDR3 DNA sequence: TGTGCCAGTAGCCCAGGGGGACGTCAGCCCCAGCATTTT.

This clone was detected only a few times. This CDR3 reads CASSPPGQNIQYF. Here the CDR3 DNA reads TGCGCCAGCAGCCCCCCGGGACAGAACATTCAGTACTTC. This sequence joins TRBV5-1 and TRBJ2-4; TRBD1 matches 7 bases. Germline-derived CDR1 and CDR2 are SGHRS and YFSETQ. This CDR3 spans 13 amino acids. The J segment lost 7 bases and the V segment lost 4 bases, leaving 5 bases of the junction unmatched.

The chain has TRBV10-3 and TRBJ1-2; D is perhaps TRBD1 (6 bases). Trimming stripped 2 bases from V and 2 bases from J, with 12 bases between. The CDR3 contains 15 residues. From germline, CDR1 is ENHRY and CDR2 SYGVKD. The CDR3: CAISEGGLGNYGYTF. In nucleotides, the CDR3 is TGTGCCATCAGTGAGGGGGGCCTCGGCAACTATGGCTACACCTTC.

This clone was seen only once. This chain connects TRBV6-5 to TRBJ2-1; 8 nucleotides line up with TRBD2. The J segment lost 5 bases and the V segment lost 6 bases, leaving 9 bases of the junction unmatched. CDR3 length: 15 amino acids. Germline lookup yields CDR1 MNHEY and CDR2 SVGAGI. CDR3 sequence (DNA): TGTGCCAGCAGGCGGGGGGCTAGCGTTCACAATGAGCAGTTCTTC. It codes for CASRRGASVHNEQFF.

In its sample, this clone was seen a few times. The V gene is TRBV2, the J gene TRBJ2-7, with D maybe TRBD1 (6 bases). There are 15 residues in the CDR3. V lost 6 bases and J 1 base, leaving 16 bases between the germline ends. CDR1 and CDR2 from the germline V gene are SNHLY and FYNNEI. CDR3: CASSLPGTPSYEQYF. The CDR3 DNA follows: TGTGCCAGCAGCTTACCGGGGACACCTTCCTACGAGCAGTACTTC.

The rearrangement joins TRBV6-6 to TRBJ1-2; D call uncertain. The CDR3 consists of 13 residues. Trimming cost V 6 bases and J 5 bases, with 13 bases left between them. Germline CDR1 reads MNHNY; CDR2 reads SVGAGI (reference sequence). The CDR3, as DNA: TGTGCCAGCAGCGAACGGGATATTTATGGCTACACCTTC. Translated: CASSERDIYGYTF.

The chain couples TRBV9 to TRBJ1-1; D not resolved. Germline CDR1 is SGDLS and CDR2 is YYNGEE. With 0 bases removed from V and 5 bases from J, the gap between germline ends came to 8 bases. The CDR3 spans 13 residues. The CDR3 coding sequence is TGTGCCAGCAGCGTAGAAACCGGGACTGAAGCTTTCTTT. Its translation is CASSVETGTEAFF.

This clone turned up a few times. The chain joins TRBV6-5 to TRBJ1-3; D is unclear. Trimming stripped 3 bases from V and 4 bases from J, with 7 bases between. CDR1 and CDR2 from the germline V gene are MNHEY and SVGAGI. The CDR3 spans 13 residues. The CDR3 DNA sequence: TGTGCCAGCAGTTATGAACCCGGAAACACCATATATTTT. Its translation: CASSYEPGNTIYF.

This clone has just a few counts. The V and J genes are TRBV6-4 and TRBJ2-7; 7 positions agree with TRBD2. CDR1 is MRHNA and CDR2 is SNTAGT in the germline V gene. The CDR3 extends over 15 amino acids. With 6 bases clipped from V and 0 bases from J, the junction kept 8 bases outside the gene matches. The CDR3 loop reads CASSVVPGGSYEQYF. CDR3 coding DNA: TGTGCCAGCAGCGTAGTCCCGGGGGGCTCCTACGAGCAGTACTTC.

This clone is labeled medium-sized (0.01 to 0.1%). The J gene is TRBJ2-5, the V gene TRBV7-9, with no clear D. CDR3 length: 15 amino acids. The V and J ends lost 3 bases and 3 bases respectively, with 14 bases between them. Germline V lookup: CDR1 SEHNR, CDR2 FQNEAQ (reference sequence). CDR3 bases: TGTGCCAGCAGCTTCGGCGGAGAGTGGGAAGAGACCCAGTACTTC. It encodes CASSFGGEWEETQYF. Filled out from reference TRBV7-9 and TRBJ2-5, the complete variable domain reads DTGVSQNPRHKITKRGQNVTFRCDPISEHNRLYWYRQTLGQGPEFLTYFQNEAQLEKSRLLSDRFSAERPKGSFSTLEIQRTEQGDSAMYLCASSFGGEWEETQYFGPGTRLLVL.

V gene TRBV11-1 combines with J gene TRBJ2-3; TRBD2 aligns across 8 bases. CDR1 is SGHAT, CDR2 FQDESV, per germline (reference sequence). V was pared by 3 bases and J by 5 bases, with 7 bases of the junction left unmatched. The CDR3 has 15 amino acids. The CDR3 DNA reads TGTGCCAGCAGCTTGAGCGGGGGAGTGGTAGATACGCAGTATTTT. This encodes CASSLSGGVVDTQYF.

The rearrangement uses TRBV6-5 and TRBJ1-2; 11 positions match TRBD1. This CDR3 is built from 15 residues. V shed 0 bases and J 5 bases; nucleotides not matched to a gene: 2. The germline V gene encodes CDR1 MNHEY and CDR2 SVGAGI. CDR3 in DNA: TGTGCCAGCAGTTACTCGGACAGGGGGCCATATGGCTACACCTTC. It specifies CASSYSDRGPYGYTF.

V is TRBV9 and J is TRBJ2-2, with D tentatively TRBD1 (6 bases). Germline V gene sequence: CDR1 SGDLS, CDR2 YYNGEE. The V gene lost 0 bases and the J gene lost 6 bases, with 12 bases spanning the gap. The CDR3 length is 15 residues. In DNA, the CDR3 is TGTGCCAGCAGCGTAGGGGGGCAACCGGCCGGGGAGCTGTTTTTT. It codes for CASSVGGQPAGELFF.

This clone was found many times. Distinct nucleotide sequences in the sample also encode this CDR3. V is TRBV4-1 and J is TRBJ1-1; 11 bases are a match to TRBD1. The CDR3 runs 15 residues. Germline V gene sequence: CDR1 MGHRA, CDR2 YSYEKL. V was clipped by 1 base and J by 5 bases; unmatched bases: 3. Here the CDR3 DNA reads TGCGCCAGCAGCCAAGGGGGACAGGGGGGGACTGAAGCTTTCTTT. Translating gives CASSQGGQGGTEAFF.

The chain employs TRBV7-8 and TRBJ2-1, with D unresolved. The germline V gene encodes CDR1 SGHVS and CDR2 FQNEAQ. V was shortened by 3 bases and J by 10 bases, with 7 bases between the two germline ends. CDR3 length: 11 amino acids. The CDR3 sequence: CASSFVGEQFF. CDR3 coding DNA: TGTGCCAGCAGCTTCGTCGGGGAGCAGTTCTTC. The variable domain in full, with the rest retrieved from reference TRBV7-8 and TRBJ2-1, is GAGVSQSPRYKVAKRGQDVALRCDPISGHVSLFWYQQALGQGPEFLTYFQNEAQLDKSGLPSDRFFAERPEGSVSTLKIQRTQQEDSAVYLCASSFVGEQFFGPGTRLTVL.

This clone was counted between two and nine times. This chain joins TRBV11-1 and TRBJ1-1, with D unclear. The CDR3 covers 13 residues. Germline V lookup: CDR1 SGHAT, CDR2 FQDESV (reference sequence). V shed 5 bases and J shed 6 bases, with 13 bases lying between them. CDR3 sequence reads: CASSRLTLSEAFF. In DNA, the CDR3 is TGTGCCAGCAGCCGCCTGACACTCTCTGAAGCTTTCTTT.

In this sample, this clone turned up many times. The CDR3 DNA follows: TGTGCCAGCAGTTACTCGCGTACTTATGGCTACACCTTC. Protein: CASSYSRTYGYTF. The V gene is TRBV6-5, the J gene TRBJ1-2; D remains unclear. The V end lost 0 bases, the J end lost 5 bases, and 7 bases lay between the germline ends. Germline V gene sequence: CDR1 MNHEY, CDR2 SVGAGI. The CDR3 contains 13 residues.

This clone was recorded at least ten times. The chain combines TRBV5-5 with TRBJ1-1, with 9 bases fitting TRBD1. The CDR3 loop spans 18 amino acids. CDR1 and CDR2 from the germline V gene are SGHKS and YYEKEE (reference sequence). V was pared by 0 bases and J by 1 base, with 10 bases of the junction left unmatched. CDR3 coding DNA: TGTGCCAGCAGCTTGGGACAGGGGGGTTCATCGCGGAACACTGAAGCTTTCTTT. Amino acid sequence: CASSLGQGGSSRNTEAFF.

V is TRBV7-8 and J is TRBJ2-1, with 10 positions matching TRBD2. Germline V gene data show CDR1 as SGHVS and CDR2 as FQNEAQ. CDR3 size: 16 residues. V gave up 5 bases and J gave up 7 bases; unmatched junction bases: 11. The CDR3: CASSPYSGRPGNEQFF. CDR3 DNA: TGTGCCAGCAGCCCCTATAGCGGGAGGCCGGGGAATGAGCAGTTCTTC.

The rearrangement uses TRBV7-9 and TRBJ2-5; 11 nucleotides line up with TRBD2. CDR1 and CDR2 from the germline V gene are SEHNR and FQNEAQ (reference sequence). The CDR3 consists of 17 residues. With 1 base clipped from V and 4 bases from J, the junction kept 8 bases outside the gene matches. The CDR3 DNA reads TGTGCCAGCAGCTTAGGTGGTAGCGGGGGGGCCTCAGAGACCCAGTACTTC. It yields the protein CASSLGGSGGASETQYF.

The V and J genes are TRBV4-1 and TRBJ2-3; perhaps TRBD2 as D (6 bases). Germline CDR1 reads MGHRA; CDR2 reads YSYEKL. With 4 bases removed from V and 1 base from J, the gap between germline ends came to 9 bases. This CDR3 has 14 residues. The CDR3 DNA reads TGCGCCAGCAGCCTTGCGGGGCGCACAGATACGCAGTATTTT. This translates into CASSLAGRTDTQYF.